One sample yielded the 14 T cell receptor beta chains listed below, sequenced in a study of OX40 agonist ivuxolimab in advanced cancers. Assay used: immunoSEQ multiplex PCR; TCRdb lists only in-frame clones, some missing. The table records roughly 58,000 clones, 84% of them present only once. The input for sequencing was CD4+ or CD8+ T cells sorted from blood, taken in a trial of the OX40 agonist ivuxolimab. These receptor sequences come from an adult with an advanced solid tumor such as melanoma, head and neck, liver or kidney cancer.

The V gene is TRBV7-2, the J gene TRBJ2-1; tentative D call: TRBD1 (5 bases). CDR1 and CDR2 from the germline V gene are SGHTA and FQGNSA. This CDR3 has 18 residues. With 2 bases removed from V and 0 bases from J, the gap between germline ends came to 17 bases. The chain's CDR3 is CASSLQGFAYSSYNEQFF. The CDR3 DNA reads as TGTGCCAGCAGCTTACAGGGTTTTGCGTATAGCTCCTACAATGAGCAGTTCTTC.

The genes are TRBV6-5 and TRBJ2-3, with TRBD2 matching 12 bases. The CDR3 spans 15 residues. The trim removed 6 bases at V and 5 bases at J, leaving 6 bases unmatched. The germline V gene encodes CDR1 MNHEY and CDR2 SVGAGI. CDR3 sequence reads: CASSLTSGSIDTQYF. The CDR3 bases are TGTGCCAGCAGCCTGACTAGCGGGAGTATAGATACGCAGTATTTT.

This clone was recorded a few times. The chain employs TRBV18 and TRBJ2-2, with 11 bases lining up with TRBD2. Germline assignment: CDR1 KGHSH and CDR2 LQKENI. The CDR3 consists of 14 residues. The V segment lost 4 bases and the J segment 5 bases; nucleotides outside the gene matches: 0. The CDR3 spells CASSRTSGTGELFF. Written as DNA, the CDR3 is TGTGCCAGCTCACGGACTAGCGGGACCGGGGAGCTGTTTTTT.

The chain employs TRBV10-2 and TRBJ1-6, with 7 bases fitting TRBD1. The CDR3 is made up of 13 amino acids. The germline V gene encodes CDR1 WSHSY and CDR2 SAAADI. With V trimmed by 4 bases and J by 11 bases, 5 bases remained unmatched. The CDR3 region has the DNA TGCGCCAGCAGTGTCCAGGGACAGACACCCCTCCACTTT. This gives the protein CASSVQGQTPLHF.

This chain links TRBV5-1 with TRBJ2-1, with 8 bases matching TRBD2. The germline V gene encodes CDR1 SGHRS and CDR2 YFSETQ. V lost 4 bases and J lost 14; bases outside the gene matches: 20. The CDR3 has 16 amino acids. CDR3 in DNA: TGCGCCAGCAGCCCGTCCGGCGGTCAGCGGGAGAGTGATGAGTTCTTC. Protein sequence: CASSPSGGQRESDEFF.

In nucleotides, the CDR3 is TGTGCCAGCAGTGAATCTGAGGGACCGAACTACGAGCAGTACTTC. It translates to CASSESEGPNYEQYF. V gene TRBV25-1 combines with J gene TRBJ2-7, with D perhaps given as TRBD1 or TRBD2 (5 bases each). This CDR3 has 15 residues. The germline V and J ends were trimmed by 1 base and 3 bases, with 13 bases remaining between them. CDR1 and CDR2 (germline): MGHDK, SYGVNS.

V gene TRBV4-2 combines with J gene TRBJ2-3, with a possible D match to TRBD1 (5 bases). The V gene's germline CDR1 is LGHNA and CDR2 YNFKEQ. V lost 0 bases, J lost 1 base, and 17 bases lay in between. The CDR3 spans 18 residues. The CDR3 bases are TGTGCCAGCAGCCAAGAAGCTTTAGGGGCCCTCCGCACAGATACGCAGTATTTT. It translates to CASSQEALGALRTDTQYF.

V gene TRBV11-3 combines with J gene TRBJ2-1; 8 bases align to TRBD2. Per the germline V gene, CDR1 is SGHNT and CDR2 is YENEEA. The CDR3 is 15 residues long. V trimming: 4 bases; J trimming: 6 bases; junction bases outside the gene matches: 8. The CDR3 DNA reads TGTGCCAGCAGCTCAGAGGGGACTAGAGGCAATGAGCAGTTCTTC. Translation: CASSSEGTRGNEQFF.

J is TRBJ2-5 and V is TRBV27; possibly TRBD1 for D (6 bases). V lost 2 bases and J lost 5, with 9 bases in between. The CDR3 consists of 13 residues. Germline CDR1 is MNHEY and CDR2 is SMNVEV (reference sequence). The CDR3 DNA sequence: TGTGCCAGCAGTTTACAGGGGCGCGAGACCCAGTACTTC. This translates into CASSLQGRETQYF.

This clone has only one observation. The rearrangement links TRBV5-1 to TRBJ1-1; D is uncertain. Deletions cut 0 bases from V and 2 bases from J, with 5 bases between. The CDR3 length is 13 residues. Germline V gene sequence: CDR1 SGHRS, CDR2 YFSETQ. In DNA, the CDR3 is TGCGCCAGCAGCTTGGTGGACAACACTGAAGCTTTCTTT. It specifies CASSLVDNTEAFF.

This clone occurred once. The chain employs TRBV9 and TRBJ1-6; D gene ambiguous. Per germline, CDR1 SGDLS and CDR2 YYNGEE. The V end was cut by 0 bases, the J end by 7 bases, with 8 bases between. The CDR3 has 14 residues. DNA for the CDR3: TGTGCCAGCAGCGTAGCGGCGCAAAATTCACCCCTCCACTTT. Protein sequence: CASSVAAQNSPLHF.

The V call is TRBV19, the J call TRBJ2-1, with D possibly being TRBD2 (6 bases). The germline V gene has CDR1 LNHDA and CDR2 SQIVND (reference sequence). There are 15 residues in the CDR3. Trimming shortened V by 5 bases and J by 8 bases, and 19 bases separated the two germline ends. CDR3 in amino acids: CASSALGRYRHEQFF. The DNA for the CDR3 is TGTGCCAGTAGTGCGCTGGGGAGGTATAGACATGAGCAGTTCTTC.

This chain uses TRBV6-5 with TRBJ1-1; D is unresolved. V was shortened by 8 bases and J by 1 base, with 11 bases between the two germline ends. The CDR3 loop spans 13 amino acids. Germline CDR1 reads MNHEY; CDR2 reads SVGAGI. The chain's CDR3 is CASYTSGNTEAFF. The CDR3 DNA reads TGTGCCAGCTATACCTCAGGGAACACTGAAGCTTTCTTT.

The CDR3 DNA is TGTGCCAGCAGCTTAGTCCCCGTAGGGCAGTACTTC. It codes for CASSLVPVGQYF. This chain joins TRBV11-3 and TRBJ2-7; D unresolved. V lost 1 base and J lost 9, with 10 bases in between. There are 12 residues in the CDR3. Per the germline V gene, CDR1 is SGHNT and CDR2 is YENEEA.